The 3 T cell receptor beta chains below all came from one sample that was sequenced in a study of radiotherapy plus CTLA-4 blockade in lung cancer. Sequencing used immunoSEQ multiplex PCR; TCRdb keeps in-frame clones, though not all of them. The sample includes 60,000 to 70,000 clones, less than 80% of them seen just once. The material was peripheral blood, obtained from a patient treated with radiotherapy plus ipilimumab. Receptor source: a human donor with non-small cell lung cancer who had a complete response to radiotherapy plus ipilimumab.

This clone occurred once. The chain carries TRBV7-8 and TRBJ1-3; D may be TRBD1 (6 bases). CDR3 length: 19 residues. The V end lost 0 bases, the J end lost 0 bases, and 18 bases lay between the germline ends. Germline loops: CDR1 SGHVS, CDR2 FQNEAQ. The CDR3 protein is CASSLALGAGPSSGNTIYF. The CDR3 DNA reads TGTGCCAGCAGCTTAGCGCTGGGGGCAGGGCCATCCTCTGGAAACACCATATATTTT.

V gene TRBV10-3 combines with J gene TRBJ2-5, with D possibly TRBD2 on 6 matching bases. The V gene lost 3 bases and the J gene lost 4 bases, with 12 bases spanning the gap. This CDR3 spans 14 amino acids. Looked up from germline, CDR1 is ENHRY and CDR2 is SYGVKD. The CDR3, as DNA: TGTGCCATCAGTGAAGGGCAGGGAGGAGAGACCCAGTACTTC. Residues: CAISEGQGGETQYF.

This rearrangement joins TRBV7-6 to TRBJ1-1; D possibly corresponds to TRBD1 (5 bases). The V end was cut by 5 bases, the J end by 1 base, with 11 bases between. The CDR3 sequence is 14 residues long. Germline V gives CDR1 SGHVS, CDR2 FNYEAQ. The CDR3 nucleotides are TGTGCCAGCAGCAAAGTAACAGGGAACACTGAAGCTTTCTTT. It translates to CASSKVTGNTEAFF.